This paragraph covers one T cell receptor beta chain sequence. The clone's antigen remains unknown. No base qualities exist here, and no much larger clone lies one base off it. Following the manufacturer's recommendations, the immunoSEQ kit was used to generate TCR beta libraries from genomic DNA. To prepare the libraries, a first multiplex PCR with proprietary primers was run, followed by a second PCR that added unique barcodes, and a bead cleanup was done after each round. A positive control reaction and a negative control reaction, both provided in the kit, were run with every batch of samples. The final libraries were assessed on an Agilent 4200 TapeStation D1000 ScreenTape, pooled by volume, and quantified by qPCR. Sequencing was performed on an Illumina NextSeq500 with a MidOutput 150-cycle cartridge, and 156 Read1 and 15 Index1 cycles were run with kit custom primers. The pooled library was loaded at roughly 0.92 pM with a roughly 22% PhiX control spike-in. The authors processed their data as follows. Vendor-processed data were analyzed in R, with a clonotype defined as all T cells sharing the same CDR3 nucleotide sequence. For clone abundance analyses, frequencies were normalized to the 10,000 most abundant clones per sample. Public T cell clones, averaging fewer than five per sample, were removed before analysis. An abundance difference of at least 32-fold between compartments was the criterion for calling clonotypes tumor-enriched or baseline blood-enriched. A beta-binomial differential abundance model was applied to find clonotypes that expanded or contracted between blood time points. Similarity between tumor and blood repertoires was quantified using the Baroni-Urbani and Buser coefficient, and groups were compared with two-tailed Wilcoxon tests in R. TCRdb obtained this table from immuneACCESS and retained in-frame rearrangements with V and J assigned. These tables miss some clones; where compared with another copy, unresolved V genes account for less than half of the shortfall, and the remainder is unexplained. That table gives V, J and clone size, and the DNA gave D and trimming. The table for this sample lists 130,000 to 150,000 clones; 88% of them were counted only once. In total, the top ten clones hold 4.1% of the sample.

This specimen's time point label, per the study, means: baseline pretreatment blood. The label giving this sample's treatment or condition can be read as: 15 Gy SBRT to primary tumor, nephrectomy 4 weeks later. To follow tumor-enriched clonotypes, peripheral blood was collected serially from radiation-treated patients at baseline and again at 2 weeks and 4 weeks after SBRT. All patients had renal cell carcinoma with clear cell pathology. The QIAamp DNA Blood Mini Kit (Qiagen) was used to prepare genomic DNA for TCR sequencing. Only samples passing all quality control checks were included in the analyses. The record originates from a study of radiation and T cells in renal cell carcinoma (dated by TCRdb to 2020 to 2022). Notes on the research overall: The samples were obtained from a clinical trial, where primary renal cell carcinomas were treated with 15 Gy stereotactic body radiation therapy and then removed by nephrectomy 4 weeks afterward. In total, some 50 samples, comprising roughly 25 tumors and approximately 27 peripheral blood samples, were subjected to TCR beta sequencing. Across all 50 or so samples, 4,000,000 or so unique CDR3 nucleotide sequences, encoding 2 million to 3 million unique CDR3 amino acid sequences, were identified.

The CDR3, from cysteine to phenylalanine, totals 17 residues. Only the CDR3 DNA stays, 51 bases, in frame from base 1. Sequences SGHVS (CDR1) and FQNEAQ (CDR2) are obtained from the germline V gene. Trimming costs V 1 base and J 6 bases, and their ends lie 18 bases apart. What the research found in general, with its limitations: No pretreatment tumor biopsies were available, so the baseline intratumoral presence of clonotypes could not be determined. Effects of radiation dose or scheduling on the TCR repertoire could not be addressed with the single-armed trial design. Blood repertoire dynamics were not followed beyond 4 weeks after treatment. Top tumor clonotypes rose in blood from baseline to 2 weeks post-radiation, then contracted by 4 weeks, suggesting transient expansion of tumor-resident clones.

The V and J segments used are TRBV7-8 and TRBJ2-2, with TRBD1 tentatively as D gene (6 bases match). The origin of this receptor is a woman in her 70s with renal cell carcinoma. Sequencing was performed on blood, taken from a patient whose treatment included radiotherapy and nephrectomy. The nucleotides read TGTGCCAGCAGCTTAGGGGGGCTAGCCGGGACACCCGGGGAGCTGTTTTTT. This codes for CASSLGGLAGTPGELFF. Joined to the reference TRBV7-8 and TRBJ2-2 proteins, this CDR3 gives the full variable domain: GAGVSQSPRYKVAKRGQDVALRCDPISGHVSLFWYQQALGQGPEFLTYFQNEAQLDKSGLPSDRFFAERPEGSVSTLKIQRTQQEDSAVYLCASSLGGLAGTPGELFFGEGSRLTVL.